One sample yielded the 24 T cell receptor beta chains listed below, sequenced in a study of T cells in Graves' hyperthyroidism and ophthalmopathy. Amplification of TCR beta CDR3 regions was performed using RNA transcripts as template. TCR CDR3 underwent first-round RT-PCR with the HTBI primer set. TCRdb processed the multiplex PCR reads anew with MiXCR; each CDR3 protein has one entry. The table includes under 350,000 distinct CDR3 sequences, less than 30% detected once. The sample was blood. The receptors derive from a man aged 35 to 55 with Graves' hyperthyroidism that later progressed to Graves' ophthalmopathy.

At least ten counts were recorded for this clonotype. V gene TRBV9 combines with J gene TRBJ2-5; 10 bases align to TRBD1. Trimming cost V 4 bases and J 4 bases; bases outside gene matches: 7. Per the germline V gene, CDR1 is SGDLS and CDR2 is YYNGEE. The CDR3 loop spans 15 amino acids. CDR3 in DNA: TGTGCCAGCAGCTTATCTGGACAGGGGGGAGAGACCCAGTACTTC. It specifies CASSLSGQGGETQYF. The entire variable domain, with the rest obtained from reference TRBV9 and TRBJ2-5, is as follows: DSGVTQTPKHLITATGQRVTLRCSPRSGDLSVYWYQQSLDQGLQFLIQYYNGEERAKGNILERFSAQQFPDLHSELNLSSLELGDSALYFCASSLSGQGGETQYFGPGTRLLVL.

In this sample, this clonotype turned up many times. The genes are TRBV19 and TRBJ2-7; 7 nucleotides agree with TRBD2. The CDR3 covers 12 residues. V dropped 10 bases and J dropped 1; count of bases not matched to a gene: 4. Germline V CDR1 and CDR2: LNHDA, SQIVND (reference sequence). Written as DNA, the CDR3 is TGTGCCACGGGGGGAGTTTCCTACGAGCAGTACTTC. Its translation: CATGGVSYEQYF.

This clonotype was found many times. The chain carries TRBV5-1 and TRBJ1-5, with D maybe TRBD1 (6 bases). The CDR3 spans 14 residues. Germline values: CDR1 SGHRS, CDR2 YFSETQ. Trimming took 0 bases from V and 7 from J, leaving 11 bases between them. CDR3 protein: CASSLERGGQPQHF. In DNA form, the CDR3 reads TGCGCCAGCAGCTTGGAAAGGGGGGGACAGCCCCAGCATTTT.

The V and J genes are TRBV6-2 or TRBV6-3 and TRBJ2-7; TRBD2 aligns across 8 bases. Germline CDR1 reads MNHEY; CDR2 reads SVGEGT. The CDR3 is made up of 14 amino acids. Trimming at V came to 10 bases and at J to 6 bases, leaving 14 bases not matched to a gene. The CDR3, as DNA: TGTGCCACCACCCGGGAGGGACCCCATCCCGAGCAGTACTTC. Residues: CATTREGPHPEQYF.

This clonotype was detected many times. The chain joins TRBV10-1 to TRBJ2-7; TRBD2 is a possible D gene (5 bases). The V end lost 2 bases, the J end lost 4 bases, and 12 bases lay between the germline ends. The CDR3 is 14 amino acids. In germline, CDR1 is WNHNN, CDR2 SYGVQD (reference sequence). CDR3 sequence reads: CASSEAGRGYEQYF. The CDR3 coding sequence is TGCGCCAGCAGTGAGGCAGGTCGCGGGTACGAGCAGTACTTC.

This clonotype was detected many times. The CDR3 is CASSAQGATEAFF. The CDR3 DNA follows: TGCGCCAGCAGCGCACAGGGGGCGACTGAAGCTTTCTTT. The gene calls are TRBV5-1 and TRBJ1-1; 9 bases align to TRBD1. CDR1 is SGHRS, CDR2 YFSETQ, per germline. Trimming at V came to 4 bases and at J to 5 bases, leaving 3 bases not matched to a gene. This CDR3 contains 13 residues.

The table lists this clonotype with many counts. The genes are TRBV15 and TRBJ2-2, with TRBD2 matching over 10 bases. Trimming at V came to 6 bases and at J to 4 bases, leaving 5 bases not matched to a gene. The CDR3 runs 15 residues. Germline V gene data show CDR1 as LNHNV and CDR2 as YYDKDF (reference sequence). CDR3 coding DNA: TGTGCCACCAGTATAGCGGGAGGTGTCACCGGGGAGCTGTTTTTT. Translating it yields CATSIAGGVTGELFF.

This clonotype was seen at least ten times. The chain joins TRBV9 to TRBJ1-3, with a tentative D call TRBD1 (6 bases). V lost 3 bases and J lost 0, with 13 bases in between. The germline V gene encodes CDR1 SGDLS and CDR2 YYNGEE. This CDR3 spans 16 amino acids. CDR3 bases: TGTGCCAGCAGCGCGGACAGCAGTCGCTCTGGAAACACCATATATTTT. Encoded protein: CASSADSSRSGNTIYF.

The table lists this clonotype with many counts. The CDR3 region has the DNA TGTGCCAGCTCACTTCAAACAGGGGAAGCTGAAGCTTTCTTT. Its translation is CASSLQTGEAEAFF. The chain combines TRBV18 with TRBJ1-1; 7 nucleotides align to TRBD1. Germline values: CDR1 KGHSH, CDR2 LQKENI. The CDR3 has 14 amino acids. Trimming took 4 bases from V and 6 from J; bases not matched to a gene: 8.

This clonotype was seen many times. The rearrangement uses TRBV20-1 and TRBJ2-7, with D perhaps being TRBD1 or TRBD2 (6 bases each). This CDR3 has 12 residues. The germline V gene has CDR1 DFQATT and CDR2 SNEGSKA (reference sequence). DNA of the CDR3: TGCAGCGTCAAGGAGGGGGCCTACGAGCAGTACTTC. Its translation: CSVKEGAYEQYF.

This clonotype was observed many times. The chain carries TRBV2 and TRBJ2-4; no reliable D call. CDR1 is SNHLY, CDR2 FYNNEI, per germline. V gave up 7 bases and J gave up 9 bases, with 7 bases separating them. The CDR3 is 10 residues long. The chain's CDR3 is CASKTLIQYF. The CDR3 DNA is TGTGCCAGCAAAACACTCATTCAGTACTTC.

The table lists this clonotype with many counts. The rearrangement joins TRBV7-6 to TRBJ2-5; D is perhaps TRBD2 (6 bases). The CDR3 is made up of 15 amino acids. CDR1 is SGHVS, CDR2 FNYEAQ, per germline. Deletions cut 5 bases from V and 6 bases from J, with 19 bases between. CDR3 in DNA: TGTGCCAGCAGCGAGTCTAGCGCCACCGATCAGACCCAGTACTTC. This gives the protein CASSESSATDQTQYF.

The CDR3 protein is CASRPLAGVGETQYF. CDR3 bases: TGTGCCAGCAGGCCACTAGCGGGAGTGGGGGAGACCCAGTACTTC. The J gene is TRBJ2-5, the V gene TRBV28, with TRBD2 matching over 11 bases. Germline CDR1 and CDR2: MDHEN and SYDVKM. The CDR3 spans 15 residues. Germline trimming cut 6 bases from V and 5 bases from J; bases unmatched to any gene: 8.

This clonotype was recorded many times. The chain employs TRBV6-5 and TRBJ2-5; 8 bases fit TRBD2. Germline values: CDR1 MNHEY, CDR2 SVGAGI. The CDR3 length is 17 residues. The V and J ends lost 3 bases and 2 bases, in that order; junction bases with no gene match: 11. The CDR3 nucleotides are TGTGCCAGCAGTTATCCCGGCGCGGGACTAGATCAAGAGACCCAGTACTTC. Translation gives CASSYPGAGLDQETQYF.

The table lists this clonotype with many counts. A junction end diverges from the germline sequence, so it may reflect a read error. The chain has TRBV6-4 and TRBJ2-2; the match to TRBD1 covers 8 bases. The CDR3 sequence is 20 residues long. Germline assignment: CDR1 MRHNA and CDR2 SNTAGT. The CDR3 loop reads CASTDKLVRTGKIGTGELFF. The CDR3, as DNA: TGTGCCAGCACTGACAAATTGGTTCGGACAGGGAAGATCGGCACCGGGGAGCTGTTTTTT.

This clonotype was counted many times. The rearrangement joins TRBV27 to TRBJ2-2, with D perhaps matching TRBD1 or TRBD2 (6 bases each). Germline assignment: CDR1 MNHEY and CDR2 SMNVEV (reference sequence). V was pared by 3 bases and J by 6 bases, with 29 bases between. The CDR3 length is 20 residues. CDR3: CASSFIGGEVGGKKAGELFF. The CDR3, as DNA: TGTGCCAGCAGTTTTATCGGGGGCGAGGTTGGTGGTAAAAAGGCCGGGGAGCTGTTTTTT.

This clonotype was recorded many times. The chain carries TRBV19 and TRBJ2-5; no definite D call. The germline V gene has CDR1 LNHDA and CDR2 SQIVND (reference sequence). This CDR3 is built from 12 residues. V was pared by 6 bases and J by 5 bases, with 10 bases between. The CDR3 region is CASSTSMETQYF. As DNA, the CDR3 is TGTGCCAGTAGCACCTCAATGGAGACCCAGTACTTC.

This sequence joins TRBV6-1 and TRBJ2-5; 8 nucleotides agree with TRBD2. This CDR3 spans 15 amino acids. Germline V lookup: CDR1 MNHNS, CDR2 SASEGT. Trimming at V came to 5 bases and at J to 5 bases, leaving 10 bases not matched to a gene. CDR3 protein: CASSLGGGITETQYF. CDR3 nucleotide sequence: TGTGCCAGCAGTCTCGGGGGGGGGATTACGGAGACCCAGTACTTC.

Comment on this clonotype: This may stem from a read error, because a much larger clone lies one nucleotide away. This chain connects TRBV20-1 to TRBJ1-6; D unresolved. The V end lost 7 bases, the J end lost 3 bases, and 19 bases lay between the germline ends. Germline CDR1 and CDR2: DFQATT and SNEGSKA (reference sequence). The CDR3 has 16 amino acids. The CDR3: CSDGPGGRSYNSPLHF. The CDR3 DNA is TGCAGTGACGGACCGGGAGGGCGCAGCTATAATTCACCCCTCCACTTT.

This clonotype was counted ten times or more. The chain has TRBV20-1 and TRBJ1-1, with D possibly TRBD1 on 6 matching bases. Germline V CDR1 and CDR2: DFQATT, SNEGSKA (reference sequence). The CDR3 has 14 amino acids. The ends were cut back, 5 bases at V and 1 base at J, with 14 bases in the middle. The CDR3 reads CSAQGGSWNTEAFF. The CDR3 coding sequence is TGCAGTGCTCAAGGGGGGTCATGGAACACTGAAGCTTTCTTT.

This clonotype was detected only a few times. The V call is TRBV19, the J call TRBJ1-4; TRBD1 might be the D (5 bases). V was trimmed by 7 bases and J by 8 bases, leaving 23 bases between them. Germline assignment: CDR1 LNHDA and CDR2 SQIVND (reference sequence). This CDR3 comprises 16 residues. The CDR3 nucleotides read TGTGCCAGTACGTCCCGAATGGGGCAACAAGAGGAAAAACTGTTTTTT. Residues: CASTSRMGQQEEKLFF.

Ten or more counts support this clonotype. This CDR3 is CAWSPTSSGYEQYF. The CDR3 region has the DNA TGTGCCTGGAGTCCGACATCGTCAGGCTACGAGCAGTACTTC. J is TRBJ2-7 and V is TRBV30; D remains unclear. The CDR3 has 14 amino acids. Deletions cut 2 bases from V and 3 bases from J, with 14 bases between. The germline CDR1 and CDR2 sequences are GTSNPN and SVGIG (reference sequence). The whole variable domain, filled in from reference TRBV30 and TRBJ2-7, reads SQTIHQWPATLVQPVGSPLSLECTVEGTSNPNLYWYRQAAGRGLQLLFYSVGIGQISSEVPQNLSASRPQDRQFILSSKKLLLSDSGFYLCAWSPTSSGYEQYFGPGTRLTVT.

This clonotype has at least ten counts. The V gene is TRBV2, the J gene TRBJ2-5; 8 bases are shared with TRBD2. Germline-derived CDR1 and CDR2 are SNHLY and FYNNEI. CDR3 size: 15 residues. V was pared by 7 bases and J by 5 bases, with 12 bases of the junction left unmatched. The CDR3 spells CASTLSAGGRETQYF. Written as DNA, the CDR3 is TGTGCCAGCACACTGAGTGCGGGAGGTAGGGAGACCCAGTACTTC. Complete variable domain (other parts from reference TRBV2 and TRBJ2-5): EPEVTQTPSHQVTQMGQEVILRCVPISNHLYFYWYRQILGQKVEFLVSFYNNEISEKSEIFDDQFSVERPDGSNFTLKIRSTKLEDSAMYFCASTLSAGGRETQYFGPGTRLLVL.

A few counts support this clonotype. The genes are TRBV6-1 and TRBJ2-7; D unclear. This CDR3 region has 12 residues. V was shortened by 6 bases and J by 11 bases, with 17 bases between the two germline ends. Germline V gene data show CDR1 as MNHNS and CDR2 as SASEGT. The CDR3 spells CASRRLGRREYF. As DNA, the CDR3 is TGTGCCAGCAGGCGACTCGGGCGTAGGGAGTACTTC.